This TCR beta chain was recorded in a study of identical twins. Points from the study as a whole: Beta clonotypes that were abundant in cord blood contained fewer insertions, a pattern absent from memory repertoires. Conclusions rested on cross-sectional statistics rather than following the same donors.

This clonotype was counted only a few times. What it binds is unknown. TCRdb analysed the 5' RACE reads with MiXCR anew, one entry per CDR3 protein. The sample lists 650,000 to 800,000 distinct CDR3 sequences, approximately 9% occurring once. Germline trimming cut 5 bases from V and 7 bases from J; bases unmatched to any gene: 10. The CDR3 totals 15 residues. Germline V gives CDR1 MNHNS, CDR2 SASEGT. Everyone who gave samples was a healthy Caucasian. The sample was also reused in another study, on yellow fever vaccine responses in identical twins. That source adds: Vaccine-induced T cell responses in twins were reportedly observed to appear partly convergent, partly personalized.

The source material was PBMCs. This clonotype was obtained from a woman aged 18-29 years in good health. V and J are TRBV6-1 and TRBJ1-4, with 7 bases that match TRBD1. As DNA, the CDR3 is TGTGCCAGCAGTCAATACAGGGGAGGGAGTGAAAAACTGTTTTTT. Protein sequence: CASSQYRGGSEKLFF.